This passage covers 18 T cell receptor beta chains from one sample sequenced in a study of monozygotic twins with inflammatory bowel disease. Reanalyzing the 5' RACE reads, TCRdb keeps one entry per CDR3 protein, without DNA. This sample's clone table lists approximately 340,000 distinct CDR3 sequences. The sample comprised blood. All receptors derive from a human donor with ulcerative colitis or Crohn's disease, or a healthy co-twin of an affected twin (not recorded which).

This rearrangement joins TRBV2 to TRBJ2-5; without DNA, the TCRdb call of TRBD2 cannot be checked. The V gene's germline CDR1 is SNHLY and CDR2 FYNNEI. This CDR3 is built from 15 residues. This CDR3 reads CASSGTSGGAETQYF.

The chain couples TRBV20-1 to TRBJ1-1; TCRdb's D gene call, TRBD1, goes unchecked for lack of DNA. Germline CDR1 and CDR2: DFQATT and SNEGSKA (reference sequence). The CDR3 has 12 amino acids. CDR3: CSARGNQGDAFF.

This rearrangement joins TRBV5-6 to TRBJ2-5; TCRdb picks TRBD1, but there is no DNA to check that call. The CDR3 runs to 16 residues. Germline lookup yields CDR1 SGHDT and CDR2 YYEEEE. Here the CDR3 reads CASSFRGVYYQETQYF.

The CDR3 region is CASSVGGPQETQYF. This sequence joins TRBV9 and TRBJ2-5; TCRdb calls TRBD2, which cannot be checked without DNA. The V gene's germline CDR1 is SGDLS and CDR2 YYNGEE. This CDR3 comprises 14 residues.

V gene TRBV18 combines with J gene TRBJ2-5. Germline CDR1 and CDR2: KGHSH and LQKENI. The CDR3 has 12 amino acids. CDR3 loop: CASSPIRETQYF.

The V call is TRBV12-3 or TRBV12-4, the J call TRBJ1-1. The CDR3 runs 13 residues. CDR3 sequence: CASSSQSNTEAFF.

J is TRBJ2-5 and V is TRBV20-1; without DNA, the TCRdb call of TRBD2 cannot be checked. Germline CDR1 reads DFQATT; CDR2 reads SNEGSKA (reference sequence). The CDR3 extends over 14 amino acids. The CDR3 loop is CSARDVGREETQYF.

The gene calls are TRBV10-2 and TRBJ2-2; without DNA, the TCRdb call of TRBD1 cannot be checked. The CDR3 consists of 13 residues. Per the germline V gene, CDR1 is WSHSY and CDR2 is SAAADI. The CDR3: CASWGEFTGELFF.

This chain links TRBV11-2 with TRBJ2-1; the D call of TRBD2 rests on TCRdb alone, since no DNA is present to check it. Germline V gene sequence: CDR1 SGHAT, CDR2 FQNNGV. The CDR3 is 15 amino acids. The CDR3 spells CASSLRLAGNNEQFF.

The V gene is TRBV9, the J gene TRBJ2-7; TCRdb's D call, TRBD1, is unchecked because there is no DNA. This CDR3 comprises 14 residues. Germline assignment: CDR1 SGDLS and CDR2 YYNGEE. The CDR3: CASNTGTKSHEQYF.

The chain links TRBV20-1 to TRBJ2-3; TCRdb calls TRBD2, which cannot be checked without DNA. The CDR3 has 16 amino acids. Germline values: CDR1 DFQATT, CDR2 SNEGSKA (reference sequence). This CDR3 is CSATTHSGSLTDTQYF.

CDR3 in amino acids: CASALTGDGNTEAFF. This chain links TRBV4-1 with TRBJ1-1; the TRBD1 assignment by TCRdb is unverifiable without DNA. The V gene's germline CDR1 is MGHRA and CDR2 YSYEKL. The CDR3 length is 15 residues.

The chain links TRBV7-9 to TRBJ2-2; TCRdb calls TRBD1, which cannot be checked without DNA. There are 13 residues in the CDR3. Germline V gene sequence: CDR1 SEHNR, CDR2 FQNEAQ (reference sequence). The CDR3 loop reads CALDSLNTGELFF.

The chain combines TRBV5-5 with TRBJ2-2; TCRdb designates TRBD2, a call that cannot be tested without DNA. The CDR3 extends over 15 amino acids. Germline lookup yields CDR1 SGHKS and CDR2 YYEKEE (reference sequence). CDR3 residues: CASSRDSLDTGELFF.

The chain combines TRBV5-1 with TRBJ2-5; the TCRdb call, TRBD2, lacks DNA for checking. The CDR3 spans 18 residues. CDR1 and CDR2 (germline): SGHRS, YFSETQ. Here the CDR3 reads CASSSGLAGVDVRETQYF.

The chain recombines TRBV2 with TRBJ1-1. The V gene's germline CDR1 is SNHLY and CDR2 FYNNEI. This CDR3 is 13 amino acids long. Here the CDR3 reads CASTQLQNTEAFF.

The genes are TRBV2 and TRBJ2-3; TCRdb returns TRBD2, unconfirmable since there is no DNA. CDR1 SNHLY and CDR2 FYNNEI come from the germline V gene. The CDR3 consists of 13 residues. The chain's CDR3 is CASGLAGDGTQYF.

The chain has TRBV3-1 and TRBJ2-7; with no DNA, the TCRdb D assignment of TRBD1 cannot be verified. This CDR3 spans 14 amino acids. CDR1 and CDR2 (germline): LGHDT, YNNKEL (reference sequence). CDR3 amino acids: CASSQVWAGVEQYF.